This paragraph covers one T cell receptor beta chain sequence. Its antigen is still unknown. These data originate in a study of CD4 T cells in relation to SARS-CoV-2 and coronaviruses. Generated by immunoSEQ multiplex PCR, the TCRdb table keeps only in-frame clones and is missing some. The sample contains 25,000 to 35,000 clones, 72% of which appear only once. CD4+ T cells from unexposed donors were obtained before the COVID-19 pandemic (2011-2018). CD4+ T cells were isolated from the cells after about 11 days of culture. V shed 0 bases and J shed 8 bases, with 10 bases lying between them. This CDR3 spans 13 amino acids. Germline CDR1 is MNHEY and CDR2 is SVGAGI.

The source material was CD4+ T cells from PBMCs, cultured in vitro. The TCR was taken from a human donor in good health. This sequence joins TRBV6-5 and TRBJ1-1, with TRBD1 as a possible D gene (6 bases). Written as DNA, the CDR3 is TGTGCCAGCAGTTACTCGGAGACAGGAGAAGCTTTCTTT. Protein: CASSYSETGEAFF.